The 14 T cell receptor beta chains below all came from one sample that was sequenced in a study of breast tumors, draining lymph nodes, adjacent tissues. TCRdb reanalysed the multiplex PCR reads using MiXCR and keeps one entry per CDR3 protein. The table records under 20,000 distinct CDR3 sequences, roughly 63% of them present only once. The specimen was tumor-adjacent breast tissue. Source of these receptors: a female donor with breast cancer. Some clones in this sample may be carry-over from other donors' samples.

This clonotype was counted ten times or more. The chain employs TRBV29-1 and TRBJ2-2, with D tentatively TRBD1 (6 bases). The CDR3 is 13 residues long. CDR1 is SQVTM, CDR2 ANQGSEA, per germline. The CDR3 coding sequence is TGCAGGAAATGGGGGCGCGGCACCGGGGAGCTGTTTTTT. The encoded protein is CRKWGRGTGELFF.

V is TRBV20-1 and J is TRBJ1-6; TRBD1 aligns across 7 bases. Germline lookup yields CDR1 DFQATT and CDR2 SNEGSKA (reference sequence). V was clipped by 6 bases and J by 5 bases; unmatched bases: 1. This CDR3 comprises 12 residues. The CDR3 sequence is CSATGNNSPLHF. In nucleotides, the CDR3 is TGCAGTGCGACAGGGAATAATTCACCCCTCCACTTT.

The chain joins TRBV10-3 to TRBJ2-3; either TRBD1 or TRBD2 may fit D (5 bases each). The CDR3 totals 15 residues. Germline CDR1 and CDR2: ENHRY and SYGVKD. Trimming pared 5 bases from V and 4 bases from J, leaving 16 bases between. CDR3 nucleotides: TGTGCCATCAGTCCTAACGGGGCCCGGGCAGATACGCAGTATTTT. This gives the protein CAISPNGARADTQYF.

This clonotype is classed as medium-sized. This chain connects TRBV20-1 to TRBJ1-5, with D hard to call. Germline lookup yields CDR1 DFQATT and CDR2 SNEGSKA (reference sequence). CDR3 length equals 13 residues. Trimming took off 3 bases at V and 6 bases at J, with 12 bases between the two ends. CDR3 sequence reads: CSASVDPGQPQHF. The CDR3 DNA reads as TGCAGTGCTAGTGTCGACCCGGGTCAGCCCCAGCATTTT.

The rearrangement links TRBV7-9 to TRBJ2-3; no definite D call. With 1 base removed from V and 0 bases from J, the gap between germline ends came to 17 bases. Germline assignment: CDR1 SEHNR and CDR2 FQNEAQ (reference sequence). This CDR3 contains 18 residues. The CDR3 nucleotides read TGTGCCAGCAGCTTAGATGCAGGATACCTTTCTAGCACAGATACGCAGTATTTT. Translated, it gives CASSLDAGYLSSTDTQYF.

V is TRBV5-1 and J is TRBJ2-1, with 9 positions matching TRBD1. Losses at the gene ends were 4 bases for V and 7 bases for J; bases not matched to a gene: 12. Per the germline V gene, CDR1 is SGHRS and CDR2 is YFSETQ. This CDR3 region has 16 residues. This chain's CDR3 is CASSHLPGQGGNEQFF. The CDR3 nucleotides are TGCGCCAGCAGCCACCTACCGGGACAGGGCGGGAATGAGCAGTTCTTC. Complete variable domain (other parts from reference TRBV5-1 and TRBJ2-1): KAGVTQTPRYLIKTRGQQVTLSCSPISGHRSVSWYQQTPGQGLQFLFEYFSETQRNKGNFPGRFSGRQFSNSRSEMNVSTLELGDSALYLCASSHLPGQGGNEQFFGPGTRLTVL.

This clonotype was seen at least ten times. The J gene is TRBJ1-1, the V gene TRBV7-2; D gene uncertain. CDR3 length equals 14 residues. Germline-derived CDR1 and CDR2 are SGHTA and FQGNSA. V was pared by 1 base and J by 1 base, with 7 bases between. For the CDR3, the DNA is TGTGCCAGCAGCTTAGGGCACACGAACACTGAAGCTTTCTTT. This codes for CASSLGHTNTEAFF.

The CDR3 reads CASRTDRHEQYF. The CDR3 DNA sequence: TGCGCCAGCAGGACAGACCGACACGAGCAGTACTTC. V is TRBV5-1 and J is TRBJ2-7; maybe TRBD1 (5 bases). The CDR3 has 12 residues. Germline V gene data show CDR1 as SGHRS and CDR2 as YFSETQ. Trimming removed 5 bases at V and 5 bases at J, with 11 bases between.

This clonotype was recorded at least ten times. J is TRBJ2-1 and V is TRBV7-9, with D uncertain. V lost 4 bases, J lost 2 bases, and 6 bases lay in between. CDR3 size: 13 residues. The germline V gene encodes CDR1 SEHNR and CDR2 FQNEAQ (reference sequence). This CDR3 reads CASSSSAYNEQFF. The CDR3 DNA sequence: TGTGCCAGCAGCTCAAGCGCCTACAATGAGCAGTTCTTC.

This clonotype appeared many times. The J gene is TRBJ2-1, the V gene TRBV9; D gene uncertain. The CDR3 is made up of 12 amino acids. Germline assignment: CDR1 SGDLS and CDR2 YYNGEE. The germline V and J ends were trimmed by 0 bases and 5 bases, with 3 bases remaining between them. The DNA of the CDR3 is TGTGCCAGCAGCGTAGGACACAATGAGCAGTTCTTC. Translated, it gives CASSVGHNEQFF.

Points on this clonotype: The junction and the germline gene differ at one end; a read error may be behind it. The genes are TRBV7-7 and TRBJ2-2; D ambiguous. Germline V gene sequence: CDR1 SSHAT, CDR2 FNYEAQ (reference sequence). This CDR3 has 14 residues. The CDR3 sequence: CASSSSQSTGELFF. In DNA, the CDR3 is TGTGCTAGCAGCTCAAGCCAAAGCACCGGGGAGCTGTTTTTT.

The table lists this clonotype with a few counts. This chain connects TRBV9 to TRBJ1-6, with 10 nucleotides matching TRBD1. The germline CDR1 and CDR2 sequences are SGDLS and YYNGEE. The ends lost 4 bases at V and 7 bases at J; junction bases unmatched: 2. CDR3 size: 14 residues. This CDR3 is CASSRGQGNSPLHF. The CDR3 DNA reads TGTGCCAGCAGCCGGGGACAGGGGAATTCACCCCTCCACTTT.

The rearrangement joins TRBV6-5 to TRBJ1-5; TRBD1 is a possible D gene (6 bases). CDR1 is MNHEY, CDR2 SVGAGI, per germline. The CDR3 is 14 amino acids. V was clipped by 2 bases and J by 7 bases, with 12 bases between them. The CDR3 sequence: CASSYNRVNQPQHF. For the CDR3, the DNA is TGTGCCAGCAGTTACAACAGGGTTAACCAGCCCCAGCATTTT.

This clonotype has at least ten counts. The chain links TRBV6-5 to TRBJ2-6; TRBD1 agrees at 9 bases. Looked up from germline, CDR1 is MNHEY and CDR2 is SVGAGI. Unmatched junction bases numbered 11, after V lost 2 bases and J lost 3 bases. The CDR3 is 19 residues long. For the CDR3, the DNA is TGTGCCAGCAGTTACCAGGGACAGGGCAGTATTCTTGGGGCCAACGTCCTGACTTTC. Translating it yields CASSYQGQGSILGANVLTF.